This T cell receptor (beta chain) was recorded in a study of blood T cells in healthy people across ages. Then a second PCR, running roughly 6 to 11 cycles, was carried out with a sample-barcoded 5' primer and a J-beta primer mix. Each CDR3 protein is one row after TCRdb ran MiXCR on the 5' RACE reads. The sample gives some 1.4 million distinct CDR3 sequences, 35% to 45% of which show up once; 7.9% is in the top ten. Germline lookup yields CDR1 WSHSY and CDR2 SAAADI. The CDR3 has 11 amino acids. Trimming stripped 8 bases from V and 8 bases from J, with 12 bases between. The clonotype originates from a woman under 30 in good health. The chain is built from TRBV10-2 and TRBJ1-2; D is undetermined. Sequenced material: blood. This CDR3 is CASVPFSGYTF. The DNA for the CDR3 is TGCGCCAGCGTACCATTTTCGGGCTACACCTTC.